This T cell receptor beta chain was sequenced during a study of blood T cell repertoires in COVID-19. Study information: Some COVID-19 samples were acute and others convalescent; all came from the United States, Italy and Spain. PBMCs, B-cell-depleted T cells, or T cells provided the cDNA or gDNA that made up the material.

Germline CDR1 LGHDT, CDR2 YNNKEL (reference sequence). The CDR3 consists of 15 residues. After removal of 3 bases from V and 3 bases from J, the junction contained 5 bases not matched to a gene. The authors' processing: It was from reference gene primer amplification that nucleated cell counts were estimated. Sequenced by immunoSEQ multiplex PCR; TCRdb stores in-frame clones only, minus some. V and J calls plus clone size are reproduced from that table; the DNA served to infer D and trimming. Among about 85,000 clones listed, roughly three quarters were seen once. Input material: peripheral blood. This chain links TRBV3-1 (or the pseudogene TRBV3-2) with TRBJ1-3; the match to TRBD1 covers 7 bases. This clonotype originated in a man between 70 and 80 years old with acute or convalescent COVID-19. CDR3 residues: CASSHRDRLGNTIYF. The CDR3, as DNA: TGTGCCAGCAGCCACAGGGACAGACTTGGAAACACCATATATTTT.